This TCR beta chain was captured in a study of blood T cell repertoires in COVID-19. Study-level information: Sites across the United States, Italy and Spain contributed samples from acute and convalescent COVID-19.

The CDR3 is 13 residues long. In germline, CDR1 is LNHDA, CDR2 SQIVND (reference sequence). The V end lost 6 bases, the J end lost 5 bases, and 13 bases lay between the germline ends. Participant age was roughly 18 to 90 years, and participants resided in around 24 US areas. In Cohort 3, a recovered donor had either two negative PCRs, clearance, or symptom resolution. This clone was seen a single time. Profiled with immunoSEQ multiplex PCR; TCRdb holds only in-frame clones, not every one. Of around 200,000 clones listed, roughly 80% are singletons. This sequence joins TRBV19 and TRBJ2-5; D not certain. The clonotype was recovered from a woman in her thirties who had recovered from COVID-19. The sample taken for sequencing was PBMCs or T cells enriched from blood (not recorded which). The CDR3 nucleotides are TGTGCCAGTAGCCCGACGGCCGGGGAGACCCAGTACTTC. Translating it yields CASSPTAGETQYF.